The sequence of this T cell receptor beta chain was determined in a study of human T cells and chemical hapten exposure. For the study at large: In the roughly 25-week study, patients were dosed weekly with diphenylcyclopropenone on the scalp throughout.

Time point described: pre-sensitization, week 0. This sample's treatment: therapeutic diphenylcyclopropenone sensitization with weekly scalp DPC. Someone pulled total RNA out of unfractionated whole blood. Points on this clonotype: The antigen remains unidentified.

Unique molecular identifiers were linked by the library to individual cDNA molecules. In TCRdb, the RACE reads were re-called with MiXCR into one record per CDR3 protein. The data contain around 350,000 distinct CDR3 sequences, 4.5% to 7% of them seen just once; the ten biggest clones take up about 8.2%. Study results and caveats: Significantly greater numbers of large CDR3 similarity clusters came from expanded TCRs than from controls.

Trimming took 7 bases from V and 4 from J; bases not matched to a gene: 10. Germline CDR1 and CDR2: SQVTM and ANQGSEA. The CDR3 spans 14 residues. This TCR came from a woman aged 18-35 years with alopecia areata. Some clones in this sample may be carry-over from other donors' samples. The gene calls are TRBV29-1 and TRBJ1-2, with TRBD1 matching over 9 bases. The material sequenced was whole blood, taken in connection with sensitization to the hapten diphenylcyclopropenone (DPC). This chain's CDR3 is CSAPDTGQGYGYTF. CDR3 in DNA: TGCAGCGCTCCCGATACGGGACAGGGCTATGGCTACACCTTC.